This T cell receptor (beta chain) derives from a study of shared clonotypes between healthy human individuals. Study information: Sampling drew on donors who were a couple of women and a few men aged 18 to 49. Overall study results and limits: Non-shared clonotypes showed lower generation probabilities than clonotypes common to all four donors.

There are 15 residues in the CDR3. V dropped 5 bases and J dropped 3; count of bases not matched to a gene: 5. Germline lookup yields CDR1 MNHNS and CDR2 SASEGT. Of note for this clone: Its matching antigen is unknown.

Clones were sequenced by immunoSEQ multiplex PCR, and TCRdb holds only the in-frame ones, with some missing. The repertoire has about 2.5 million clones, roughly 92% of them found once; the top ten carry around 0.35%. Specimen: naive CD4+ T cells from PBMCs. Subset given: CD45RA+ positively selected. J is TRBJ1-5 and V is TRBV6-1, with TRBD1 matching 9 bases. The sequence derives from a man younger than 35 in good health. Some clones in this sample may be carry-over from other donors' samples. Written as DNA, the CDR3 is TGTGCCAGCAGTTGGACAGGGGCCAACAATCAGCCCCAGCATTTT. It codes for CASSWTGANNQPQHF.